These T cell receptor beta chains were read from a single sample in a study of blood T cells in healthy people across ages. TCRdb re-analysed the 5' RACE reads in MiXCR, keeping a single row per CDR3 protein. Among some 1.4 million distinct CDR3 sequences, approximately 40% were seen once, and the ten largest hold roughly 8.2%. The sequenced sample consisted of blood. The receptors derive from a woman aged 18-30 years in good health. The conserved cysteine and the conserved F or W are not part of the CDR3 here. The order of the fields is V gene, CDR3 length, J gene, CDR3 protein.

>TRBV20-1|13|TRBJ2-7
SARPTSGSVHEQY
>TRBV3-1|13|TRBJ2-7
ASSQGGVNSYEQY
>TRBV12-3/TRBV12-4|11|TRBJ2-4
ASSLEVKNIQY
>TRBV6-6|13|TRBJ1-4
ASQATLGPNEKLF
>TRBV5-1|12|TRBJ2-7
ASRPTGQIYEQY
>TRBV9|15|TRBJ2-1
ASSATPSGGDYNEQF
>TRBV6-6|13|-
ASTNRGGQGGTQY
>TRBV20-1|12|TRBJ2-3
SANVGLRGDTQY
>TRBV2|14|TRBJ2-1
ASRETGTSGYNEQF
>TRBV20-1|12|TRBJ1-2
SAREGAVSNGYT
>TRBV7-9|17|TRBJ2-6
ASSLVVWDTNTGANVLT
>TRBV6-5|12|TRBJ2-4
ASSRTGPKNIQY
>TRBV9|12|TRBJ2-3
ASSPSTVLDTQY
>TRBV20-1|13|TRBJ2-1
SARDLRGGNDEQF
>TRBV6-5|12|TRBJ1-1
ASSRRRTYTEAF
>TRBV28|12|-
ASRPEGSLYEQY
>TRBV20-1|10|TRBJ2-5
SARPTEEPQY
>TRBV12-3/TRBV12-4|11|TRBJ1-2
ASSLSESHGYT
>TRBV2|13|TRBJ2-3
ASRIGGASTDTQY
>TRBV27|10|TRBJ2-7
ASMTSSYEQY
>TRBV9|10|TRBJ1-1
ASGQMNTEAF
>TRBV18|13|TRBJ2-7
ASSPMGQGSYEQY